This T cell receptor (beta chain) was profiled in a study of blood T cell repertoires in COVID-19. The CDR3 contains 14 residues. Germline V CDR1 and CDR2: WSHSY, SAAADI. Trimming took 6 bases from V and 3 from J, leaving 14 bases between them. This clone was counted once. Sequenced by immunoSEQ multiplex PCR; TCRdb stores in-frame clones only, minus some. This table holds 45,000 or so clones, around 86% found once. Patients at the Seattle site were enrolled during active infection and followed longitudinally. The sequence derives from a woman aged 80 or over with COVID-19, enrolled during active disease. The chain combines TRBV10-2 with TRBJ1-2; D is possibly TRBD1 (5 bases). Specimen: peripheral blood. The CDR3 DNA is TGCGCCAGCAGGAAGACGGGACTAGACTATGGCTACACCTTC. Encoded protein: CASRKTGLDYGYTF.